This T cell receptor beta chain was recorded in a study of cytomegalovirus exposure and HLA in healthy donors. Points from the study as a whole: Immune exposure was documented only through CMV serostatus. The investigators catalogued 160 or so TCR beta chains as cytomegalovirus-associated. Sequencing depth across donors, presence/absence analyses assumed, was roughly uniform.

With 3 bases clipped from V and 0 bases from J, the junction kept 12 bases outside the gene matches. This CDR3 contains 19 residues. Germline values: CDR1 MGHRA, CDR2 YSYEKL. As to this clone: Its antigen is still unknown.

The PCR ran on 60 Vbeta and 13 Jbeta primers. The protocol was immunoSEQ multiplex PCR, while the TCRdb copy is restricted to in-frame clones and leaves out a portion. Its table records 95,000 to 150,000 clones. The material sequenced was PBMCs. The chain has TRBV4-1 and TRBJ2-7, with 12 bases fitting TRBD2. The clonotype originates from a man between 18 and 35 years old in good health and CMV-seronegative. For the CDR3, the DNA is TGCGCCAGCAGCCAGCTATCAAGCCTACTAGCGGGAGGCTCCTACGAGCAGTACTTC. Its translation is CASSQLSSLLAGGSYEQYF.